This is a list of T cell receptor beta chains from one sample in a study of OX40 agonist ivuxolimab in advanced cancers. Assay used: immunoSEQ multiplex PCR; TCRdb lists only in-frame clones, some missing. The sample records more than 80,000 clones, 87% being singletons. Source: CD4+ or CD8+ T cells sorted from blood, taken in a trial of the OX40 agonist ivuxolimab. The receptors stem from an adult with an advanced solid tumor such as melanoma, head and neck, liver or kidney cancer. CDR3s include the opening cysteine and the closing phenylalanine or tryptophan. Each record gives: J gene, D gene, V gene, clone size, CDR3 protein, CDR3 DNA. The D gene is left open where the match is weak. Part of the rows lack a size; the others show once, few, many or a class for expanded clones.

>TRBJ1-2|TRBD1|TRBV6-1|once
CASSEAGQGSGYTF
TGTGCCAGCAGTGAAGCGGGACAGGGGTCTGGCTACACCTTC
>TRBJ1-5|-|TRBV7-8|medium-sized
CASSLARTNPNQPQHF
TGTGCCAGCAGCTTAGCTAGGACAAACCCCAATCAGCCCCAGCATTTT
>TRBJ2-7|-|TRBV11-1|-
CASARGLGGYEQYF
TGTGCCAGCGCACGGGGTTTAGGAGGATACGAGCAGTACTTC
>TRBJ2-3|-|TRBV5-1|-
CASSFGGSTDTQYF
TGCGCCAGCAGCTTCGGCGGGAGCACAGATACGCAGTATTTT
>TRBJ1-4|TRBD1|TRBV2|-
CASSRGTGRREKLFF
TGTGCCAGCAGTCGGGGGACAGGGAGAAGGGAAAAACTGTTTTTT
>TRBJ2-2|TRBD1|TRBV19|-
CASKDRGQAGELFF
TGTGCCAGTAAGGACAGGGGGCAGGCCGGGGAGCTGTTTTTT
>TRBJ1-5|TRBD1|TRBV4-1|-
CASSSSGTGNQPQHF
TGCGCCAGCAGTTCATCGGGGACAGGCAATCAGCCCCAGCATTTT
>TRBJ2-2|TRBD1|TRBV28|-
CASSFRDRDSGELFF
TGTGCCAGCAGTTTCCGGGACAGGGATTCCGGGGAGCTGTTTTTT
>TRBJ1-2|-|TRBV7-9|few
CASSLARGGVDTF
TGTGCCAGCAGCTTAGCGCGCGGTGGAGTGGACACCTTC
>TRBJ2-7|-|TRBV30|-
CAWSNEQVSYEQYF
TGTGCCTGGAGTAACGAACAGGTTTCCTACGAGCAGTACTTC
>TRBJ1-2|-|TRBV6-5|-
CASSYGTPKGGYTF
TGTGCCAGCAGTTACGGGACTCCAAAAGGTGGCTACACCTTC
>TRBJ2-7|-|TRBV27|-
CASSTGYEQYF
TGTGCCAGCAGTACAGGGTACGAGCAGTACTTC
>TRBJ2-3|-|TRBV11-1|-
CASRDVYVGVTQYF
TGTGCCAGCAGAGACGTCTACGTAGGGGTTACGCAGTATTTT
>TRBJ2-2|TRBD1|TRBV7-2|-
CASTIGTGPTGELFF
TGTGCCAGCACCATAGGGACAGGGCCCACCGGGGAGCTGTTTTTT
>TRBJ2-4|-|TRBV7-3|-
CASSLNSGDIQYF
TGTGCCAGCAGCTTAAATAGTGGGGACATTCAGTACTTC
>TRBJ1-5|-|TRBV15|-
CATSRSQDLRYQPQHF
TGTGCCACCAGCAGATCTCAGGACCTTAGATATCAGCCCCAGCATTTT
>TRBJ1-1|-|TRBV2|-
CASSVEVNTEAFF
TGTGCCAGCAGTGTAGAGGTGAACACTGAAGCTTTCTTT
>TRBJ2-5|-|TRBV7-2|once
CASRQAETQYF
TGTGCCAGCAGGCAGGCAGAGACCCAGTACTTC
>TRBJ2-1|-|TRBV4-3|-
CASSQATVSSYNEQFF
TGCGCCAGCAGCCAAGCGACAGTTAGCTCCTACAATGAGCAGTTCTTC
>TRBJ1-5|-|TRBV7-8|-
CASSLASRGYQPQHF
TGTGCCAGCAGCTTAGCGTCCAGGGGTTATCAGCCCCAGCATTTT
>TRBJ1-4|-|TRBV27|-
CASTDTATNEKLFF
TGTGCCAGCACCGACACGGCAACTAATGAAAAACTGTTTTTT
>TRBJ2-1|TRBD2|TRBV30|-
CAWTPGLGRGEQFF
TGTGCCTGGACTCCGGGACTAGGCCGGGGTGAGCAGTTCTTC
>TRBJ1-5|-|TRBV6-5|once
CASRRDTWGNQPQHF
TGTGCCAGCAGACGAGACACCTGGGGGAATCAGCCCCAGCATTTT
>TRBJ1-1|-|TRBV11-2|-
CASSFMGEAFF
TGTGCCAGCAGCTTTATGGGGGAAGCTTTCTTT
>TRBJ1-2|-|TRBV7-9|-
CASSFLQGDGYTF
TGTGCCAGCAGCTTTTTACAGGGCGATGGCTACACCTTC
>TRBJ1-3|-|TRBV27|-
CASSLYMSSGNTIYF
TGTGCCAGCAGTTTATACATGAGCTCTGGAAACACCATATATTTT
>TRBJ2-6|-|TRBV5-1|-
CASSASGASGANVLTF
TGCGCCAGCAGCGCCTCGGGAGCCTCTGGGGCCAACGTCCTGACTTTC
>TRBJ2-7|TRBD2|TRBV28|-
CASSFLAGAYEQYF
TGTGCCAGCAGTTTCCTAGCGGGCGCCTACGAGCAGTACTTC
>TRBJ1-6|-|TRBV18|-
CASSDDLGNPSNSPLHF
TGTGCCAGCTCGGACGATCTGGGGAACCCTTCAAATTCACCCCTCCACTTT
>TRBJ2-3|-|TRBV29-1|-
CSVGRQKDTQYF
TGCAGCGTGGGCCGACAGAAAGATACGCAGTATTTT
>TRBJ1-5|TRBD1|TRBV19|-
CASSSGTADGNQPQHF
TGTGCCAGTTCTTCCGGGACAGCGGACGGGAATCAGCCCCAGCATTTT
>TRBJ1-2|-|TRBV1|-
CTSSTEPGSGYTF
TGCACCAGCAGCACGGAGCCAGGGTCTGGCTACACCTTC